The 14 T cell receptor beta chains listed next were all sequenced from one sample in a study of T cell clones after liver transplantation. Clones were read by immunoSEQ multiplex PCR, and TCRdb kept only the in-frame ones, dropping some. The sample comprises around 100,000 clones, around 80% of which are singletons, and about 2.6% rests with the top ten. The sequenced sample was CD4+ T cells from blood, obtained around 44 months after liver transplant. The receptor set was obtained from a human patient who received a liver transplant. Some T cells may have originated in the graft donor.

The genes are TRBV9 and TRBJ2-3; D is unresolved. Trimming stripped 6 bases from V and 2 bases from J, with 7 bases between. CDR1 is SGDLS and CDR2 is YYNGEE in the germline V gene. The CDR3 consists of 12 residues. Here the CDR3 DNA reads TGTGCCAGCACCGGTGACACAGATACGCAGTATTTT. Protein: CASTGDTDTQYF.

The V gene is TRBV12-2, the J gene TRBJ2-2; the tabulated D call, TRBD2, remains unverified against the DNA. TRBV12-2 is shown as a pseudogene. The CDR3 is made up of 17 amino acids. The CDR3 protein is CASRLDPGGGWTGELFF. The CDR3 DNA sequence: TGTGCAAGTCGCTTAGACCCCGGAGGAGGGTGGACCGGGGAGCTGTTTTTT.

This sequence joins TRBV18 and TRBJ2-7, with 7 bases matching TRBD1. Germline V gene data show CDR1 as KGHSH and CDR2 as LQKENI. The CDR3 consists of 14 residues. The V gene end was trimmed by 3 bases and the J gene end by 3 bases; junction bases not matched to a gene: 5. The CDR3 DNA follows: TGTGCCAGCTCACCGGGACAGTACGACTACGAGCAGTACTTC. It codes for CASSPGQYDYEQYF.

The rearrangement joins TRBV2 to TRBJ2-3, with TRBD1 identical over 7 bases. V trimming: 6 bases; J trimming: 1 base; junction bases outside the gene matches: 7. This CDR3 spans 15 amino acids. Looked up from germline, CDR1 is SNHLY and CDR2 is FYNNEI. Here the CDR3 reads CASSGQATGTDTQYF. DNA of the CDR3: TGTGCCAGCAGCGGACAGGCGACGGGCACAGATACGCAGTATTTT.

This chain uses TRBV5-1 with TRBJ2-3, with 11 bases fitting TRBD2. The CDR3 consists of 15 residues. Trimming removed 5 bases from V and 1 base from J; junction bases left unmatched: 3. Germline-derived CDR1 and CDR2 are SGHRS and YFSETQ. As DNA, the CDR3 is TGCGCCAGCAGACTAGCGGGAGACCGCACAGATACGCAGTATTTT. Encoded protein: CASRLAGDRTDTQYF.

The CDR3 sequence is CSAGGDEGYTF. As DNA, the CDR3 is TGCAGCGCAGGGGGGGACGAGGGCTACACCTTC. The V call is TRBV29-1, the J call TRBJ1-2; TRBD1 agrees at 7 bases. Trimming took 7 bases from V and 8 from J; bases not matched to a gene: 7. Germline values: CDR1 SQVTM, CDR2 ANQGSEA. The CDR3 has 11 amino acids.

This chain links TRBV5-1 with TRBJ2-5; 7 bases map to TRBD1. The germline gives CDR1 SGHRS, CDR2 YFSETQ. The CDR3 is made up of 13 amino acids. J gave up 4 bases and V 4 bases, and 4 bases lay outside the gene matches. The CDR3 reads CASSHDRVETQYF. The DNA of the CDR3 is TGCGCCAGCAGCCACGACAGGGTAGAGACCCAGTACTTC.

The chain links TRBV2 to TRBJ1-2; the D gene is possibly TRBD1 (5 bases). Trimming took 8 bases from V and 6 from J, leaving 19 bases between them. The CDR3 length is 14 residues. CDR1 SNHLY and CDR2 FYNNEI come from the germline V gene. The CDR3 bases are TGTGCCAGCCAAAAGGACGGGAGGGGCGATGGCTACACCTTC. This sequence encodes CASQKDGRGDGYTF.

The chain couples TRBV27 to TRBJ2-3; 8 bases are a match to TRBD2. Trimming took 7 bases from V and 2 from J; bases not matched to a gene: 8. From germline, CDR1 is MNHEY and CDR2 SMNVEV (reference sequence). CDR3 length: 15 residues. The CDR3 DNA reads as TGTGCCAGCATGTTAGCGGGGAAATACACAGATACGCAGTATTTT. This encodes CASMLAGKYTDTQYF.

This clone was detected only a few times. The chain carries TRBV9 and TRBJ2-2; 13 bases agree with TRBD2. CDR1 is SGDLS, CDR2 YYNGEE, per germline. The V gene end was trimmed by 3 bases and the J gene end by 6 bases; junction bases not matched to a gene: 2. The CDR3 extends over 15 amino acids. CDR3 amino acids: CASSGTSGSAGELFF. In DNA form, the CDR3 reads TGTGCCAGCAGCGGGACTAGCGGGAGTGCCGGGGAGCTGTTTTTT.

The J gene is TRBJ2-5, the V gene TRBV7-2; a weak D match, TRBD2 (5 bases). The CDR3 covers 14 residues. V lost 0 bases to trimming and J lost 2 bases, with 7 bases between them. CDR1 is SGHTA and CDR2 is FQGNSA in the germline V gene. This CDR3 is CASSLARGQETQYF. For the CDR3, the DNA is TGTGCCAGCAGCTTAGCACGGGGACAAGAGACCCAGTACTTC.

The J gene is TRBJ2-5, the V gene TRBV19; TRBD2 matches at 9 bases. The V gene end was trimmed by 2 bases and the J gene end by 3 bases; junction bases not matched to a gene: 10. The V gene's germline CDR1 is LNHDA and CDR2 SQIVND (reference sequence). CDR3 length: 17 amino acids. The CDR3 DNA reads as TGTGCCAGTAGTATAAATCCGAGCGGGGGGCGAAAAGAGACCCAGTACTTC. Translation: CASSINPSGGRKETQYF.

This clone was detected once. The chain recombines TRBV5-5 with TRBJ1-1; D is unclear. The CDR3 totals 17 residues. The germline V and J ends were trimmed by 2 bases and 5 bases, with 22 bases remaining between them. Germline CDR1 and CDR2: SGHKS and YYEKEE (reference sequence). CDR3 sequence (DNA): TGTGCCAGCAGCTTTCGCTCCGAACCCAGTTGGAGTACTGAAGCTTTCTTT. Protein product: CASSFRSEPSWSTEAFF.

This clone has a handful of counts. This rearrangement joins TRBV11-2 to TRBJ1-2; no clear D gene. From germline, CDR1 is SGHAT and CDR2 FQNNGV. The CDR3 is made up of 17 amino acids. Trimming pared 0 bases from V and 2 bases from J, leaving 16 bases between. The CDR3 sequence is CASSLETFGSLNYGYTF. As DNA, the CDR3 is TGTGCCAGCAGCTTAGAGACATTCGGTTCCCTGAACTATGGCTACACCTTC.